Listed below are T cell receptor beta chains from one sample, sequenced in a study of response to subunit inactivated influenza vaccine. TCRdb reanalysed the RT-PCR reads using MiXCR and keeps one entry per CDR3 protein. Counted here are about 700,000 distinct CDR3 sequences, around 14% occurring once; the ten biggest clones make up roughly 6.4%. Sequenced here: PBMCs from blood, sampled roughly 2 weeks before vaccination. These receptors were obtained from a man aged 50-59 years who received an inactivated influenza vaccine. Each CDR3 is given with its conserved first and last residue. A D gene is named only where the DNA matches it firmly. Not every row has a clone size; where given, it reads once, few, many or a size class.

CDR3 protein | CDR3 DNA | V gene | clone size | D gene | J gene
CASSLKLAGVGTDTQYF | TGTGCCAGCAGCTTAAAGTTAGCGGGAGTGGGCACAGATACGCAGTATTTT | TRBV7-3 | NA | TRBD2 | TRBJ2-3
CASSFGGREKLFF | TGTGCCAGCAGTTTCGGGGGGCGGGAAAAACTGTTTTTT | TRBV27 | few | NA | TRBJ1-4
CASNQWGAADTQYF | TGCGCCAGCAATCAATGGGGGGCCGCAGATACGCAGTATTTT | TRBV5-1 | few | NA | TRBJ2-3
CASSRLAGRNIQYF | TGTGCCAGCAGTCGACTAGCGGGGAGAAACATTCAGTACTTC | TRBV6-2/TRBV6-3 | NA | TRBD2 | TRBJ2-4
CASRSLGEANTEAFF | TGTGCCAGCAGATCCCTGGGGGAGGCGAACACTGAAGCTTTCTTT | TRBV6-2/TRBV6-3 | NA | NA | TRBJ1-1
CASNAPRFQGNNEQFF | TGTGCCAGCAACGCTCCGAGGTTTCAGGGTAACAATGAGCAGTTCTTC | TRBV7-2 | few | NA | TRBJ2-1
CSASLASGSTDTQYF | TGCAGTGCCAGTTTGGCTAGCGGGAGCACAGATACGCAGTATTTT | TRBV20-1 | NA | TRBD2 | TRBJ2-3
CATSDTAGFEQFF | TGTGCCACCAGTGATACCGCAGGGTTTGAGCAGTTCTTC | TRBV24-1 | few | NA | TRBJ2-1
CASSWDPSYEQYF | TGCGCCAGCAGCTGGGACCCCTCCTACGAGCAGTACTTC | TRBV5-1 | NA | NA | TRBJ2-7
CAWSQGTEQYF | TGTGCCTGGAGTCAGGGGACCGAGCAGTACTTC | TRBV30 | NA | NA | TRBJ2-7
CASRIDSSRETQYF | TGTGCCAGTAGGATCGACAGTAGCCGGGAGACCCAGTACTTC | TRBV19 | NA | NA | TRBJ2-5
CSARDWTGGNEQFF | TGCAGTGCTAGAGACTGGACAGGGGGGAATGAGCAGTTCTTC | TRBV20-1 | NA | TRBD1 | TRBJ2-1
CASSLAGHTLANEQFF | TGTGCCAGCAGCTTAGCAGGGCACACACTCGCCAATGAGCAGTTCTTC | TRBV7-8 | many | NA | TRBJ2-1
CAISDSLGRDTQYF | TGTGCCATCAGTGATAGCCTAGGTCGGGATACGCAGTATTTT | TRBV10-3 | few | NA | TRBJ2-3
CAWSVLDNDEQYF | TGTGCCTGGAGTGTGCTGGACAACGACGAGCAGTACTTC | TRBV30 | NA | NA | TRBJ2-7
CSARDMGLAGLTGELFF | TGCAGTGCTAGAGATATGGGACTAGCGGGGTTAACCGGGGAGCTGTTTTTT | TRBV20-1 | NA | TRBD2 | TRBJ2-2
CASREREGNTEAFF | TGTGCCAGCAGGGAAAGGGAGGGGAACACTGAAGCTTTCTTT | TRBV6-2/TRBV6-3 | few | NA | TRBJ1-1
CASSQAARPTFGGKNIQYF | TGTGCCAGCAGCCAAGCGGCTAGACCGACCTTCGGTGGCAAAAACATTCAGTACTTC | TRBV3-1 | NA | NA | TRBJ2-4
CASSLQRQPSTDTQYF | TGTGCCAGCAGCCTCCAGCGACAGCCTAGCACAGATACGCAGTATTTT | TRBV3-1 | NA | NA | TRBJ2-3
CASSSQAGRGYEQYF | TGTGCCAGCAGCTCCCAAGCAGGCCGGGGATACGAGCAGTACTTC | TRBV7-2 | NA | NA | TRBJ2-7
CASRVDIQGLPLHF | TGTGCCAGCAGAGTAGATATCCAGGGGTTACCCCTCCACTTT | TRBV6-1 | few | NA | TRBJ1-6
CASSDAGGGTQYF | TGTGCCAGCAGCGACGCGGGTGGCGGTACGCAGTATTTT | TRBV6-5 | few | NA | TRBJ2-3
CASSLSGTAYEQYF | TGTGCCAGCAGCTTGTCCGGGACGGCCTACGAGCAGTACTTC | TRBV7-8 | NA | NA | TRBJ2-7
CASSLGFSLAYEQYF | TGTGCCAGCAGCTTAGGGTTTAGCTTAGCCTACGAGCAGTACTTC | TRBV7-2 | few | NA | TRBJ2-7
CSVEEEGTEYGYTF | TGCAGCGTTGAAGAAGAAGGGACAGAGTATGGCTACACCTTC | TRBV29-1 | many | TRBD1 | TRBJ1-2
CASSLGVVNTEAFF | TGTGCCAGCAGCTTAGGGGTGGTGAACACTGAAGCTTTCTTT | TRBV7-9 | NA | NA | TRBJ1-1
CASSNGRTGGLETQYF | TGTGCCAGCAGCAACGGACGGACAGGGGGCTTGGAGACCCAGTACTTC | TRBV7-9 | NA | TRBD1 | TRBJ2-5
CASSSAVIGRTQYF | TGTGCCAGCAGTTCAGCGGTAATCGGGCGTACGCAGTATTTT | TRBV12-3/TRBV12-4 | NA | NA | TRBJ2-3
CASRLGLAGYEQYF | TGTGCCAGCAGACTCGGACTAGCGGGATACGAGCAGTACTTC | TRBV28 | NA | TRBD2 | TRBJ2-7
CASSLGAVSTDTQYF | TGTGCCAGCAGCTTAGGGGCGGTTAGCACAGATACGCAGTATTTT | TRBV7-3 | NA | NA | TRBJ2-3
CAISSTSGNYNEQFF | TGTGCCATCAGCTCGACTAGCGGGAACTACAATGAGCAGTTCTTC | TRBV10-3 | few | TRBD2 | TRBJ2-1
CASSEDEAESTDTQYF | TGTGCCAGCAGTGAAGACGAGGCAGAGAGCACAGATACGCAGTATTTT | TRBV2 | few | NA | TRBJ2-3
CASSLGVYGGQGAFF | TGTGCCAGCAGTTTAGGAGTCTACGGGGGACAGGGAGCTTTCTTT | TRBV12-3/TRBV12-4 | NA | TRBD1 | TRBJ1-1
CASSQEQNEKLFF | TGCGCCAGCAGCCAAGAACAGAATGAAAAACTGTTTTTT | TRBV4-3 | few | NA | TRBJ1-4
CASSYHWDCTF | TGTGCCAGCAGTTATCACTGGGACTGCACCTTC | TRBV6-6 | NA | NA | TRBJ2-7
CASSRGTLYTDTQYF | TGTGCCAGCTCCAGGGGGACACTTTACACAGATACGCAGTATTTT | TRBV12-3/TRBV12-4 | NA | TRBD1 | TRBJ2-3
CASSSGARQPQHF | TGTGCCAGCAGCTCAGGGGCACGGCAGCCCCAGCATTTT | TRBV6-2/TRBV6-3 | once | NA | TRBJ1-5
CASSLQGPVVAFF | TGCGCCAGCAGTTTACAGGGACCGGTAGTGGCTTTCTTT | TRBV28 | NA | NA | TRBJ1-1
CASSSNPLTGRNEKLFF | TGCGCCAGCAGCTCCAATCCTTTGACAGGACGAAATGAAAAACTGTTTTTT | TRBV5-1 | many | NA | TRBJ1-4
CASRTSGQYNSPLHF | TGTGCCAGCAGAACTTCGGGACAGTATAATTCACCCCTCCACTTT | TRBV6-2/TRBV6-3 | many | TRBD1 | TRBJ1-6